This passage covers 6 T cell receptor beta chains from one sample sequenced in a study of blood T cells in healthy people across ages. Through a sample-barcoded 5' primer and a J-beta primer mix, a second PCR was run for roughly 7 to 12 cycles. TCRdb re-called the 5' RACE reads with MiXCR, one entry per CDR3 protein. Here the sample spans 700,000 or so distinct CDR3 sequences, 22% being singletons. The sample was blood. The receptors stem from a man between 65 and 80 years old in good health.

The V call is TRBV14, the J call TRBJ2-1; TRBD2 aligns across 9 bases. The CDR3 spans 14 residues. Germline V gene data show CDR1 as SGHDN and CDR2 as FVKESK. V shed 5 bases and J 7 bases; nucleotides not matched to a gene: 6. The CDR3 nucleotides read TGTGCCAGCAGCAACGGACTAGCGACAAATGAGCAGTTCTTC. Amino acid sequence: CASSNGLATNEQFF.

V and J are TRBV18 and TRBJ1-1, with D possibly being TRBD1 (6 bases). The CDR3 is 16 amino acids. Germline CDR1 KGHSH, CDR2 LQKENI. V was cut by 2 bases and J by 0 bases, with 13 bases left in between. The CDR3 DNA reads TGTGCCAGCTCACCAAAACGACAGGCCATGAACACTGAAGCTTTCTTT. Translated, it gives CASSPKRQAMNTEAFF. Supplemented by reference TRBV18 and TRBJ1-1, the full variable domain reads NAGVMQNPRHLVRRRGQEARLRCSPMKGHSHVYWYRQLPEEGLKFMVYLQKENIIDESGMPKERFSAEFPKEGPSILRIQQVVRGDSAAYFCASSPKRQAMNTEAFFGQGTRLTVV.

In DNA, the CDR3 is TGTGCCTGGAGTGTAACGGACTCCGGCTACACCTTC. Translation gives CAWSVTDSGYTF. V is TRBV30 and J is TRBJ1-2; D not resolved. Germline lookup yields CDR1 GTSNPN and CDR2 SVGIG (reference sequence). The CDR3 extends over 12 amino acids. Trimming stripped 0 bases from V and 8 bases from J, with 10 bases between.

In its sample, this clonotype was seen many times. This chain links TRBV4-1 with TRBJ2-5; no reliable D call. The CDR3 has 13 amino acids. The V end lost 1 base, the J end lost 3 bases, and 6 bases lay between the germline ends. The germline gives CDR1 MGHRA, CDR2 YSYEKL. Here the CDR3 reads CASSQGSEETQYF. DNA of the CDR3: TGCGCCAGCAGCCAAGGTTCGGAAGAGACCCAGTACTTC.

The sample holds one count of this clonotype. The chain has TRBV7-2 and TRBJ1-3; 7 nucleotides align to TRBD1. Unmatched junction bases numbered 6, after V lost 2 bases and J lost 5 bases. There are 15 residues in the CDR3. In germline, CDR1 is SGHTA, CDR2 FQGNSA. The CDR3 coding sequence is TGTGCCAGCAGCTTACCGACAGGGAAGAGAAACACCATATATTTT. Its translation is CASSLPTGKRNTIYF.

The chain combines TRBV20-1 with TRBJ2-1, with 12 bases that match TRBD2. The J call may be in error: the DNA end matches TRBJ2-5 better. Germline lookup yields CDR1 DFQATT and CDR2 SNEGSKA (reference sequence). This CDR3 region has 15 residues. The CDR3 spells CSAVDLAGGRETQYF. The CDR3 region has the DNA TGCAGTGCGGTCGACCTAGCGGGAGGGCGCGAGACCCAGTACTTC.